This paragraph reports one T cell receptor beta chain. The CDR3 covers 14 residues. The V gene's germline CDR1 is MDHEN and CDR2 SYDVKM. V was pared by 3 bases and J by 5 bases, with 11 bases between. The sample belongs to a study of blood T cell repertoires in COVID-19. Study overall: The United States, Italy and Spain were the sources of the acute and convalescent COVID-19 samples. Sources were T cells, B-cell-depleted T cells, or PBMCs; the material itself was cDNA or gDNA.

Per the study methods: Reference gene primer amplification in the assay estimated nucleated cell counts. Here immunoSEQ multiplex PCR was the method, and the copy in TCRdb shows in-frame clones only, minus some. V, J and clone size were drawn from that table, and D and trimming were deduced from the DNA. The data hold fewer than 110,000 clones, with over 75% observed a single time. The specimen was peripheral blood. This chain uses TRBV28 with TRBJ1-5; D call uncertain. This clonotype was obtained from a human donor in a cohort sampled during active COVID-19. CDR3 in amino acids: CASSFRGFDQPQHF. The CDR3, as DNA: TGTGCCAGCAGTTTTCGGGGATTTGATCAGCCCCAGCATTTT. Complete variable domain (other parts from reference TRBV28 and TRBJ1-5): DVKVTQSSRYLVKRTGEKVFLECVQDMDHENMFWYRQDPGLGLRLIYFSYDVKMKEKGDIPEGYSVSREKKERFSLILESASTNQTSMYLCASSFRGFDQPQHFGDGTRLSIL.